These 8 T cell receptor beta chains were sequenced from one sample in a study of T cells expressing NK-cell markers. TCRdb processed the 5' RACE reads again and assigns one entry to each CDR3 protein, with no DNA. The sample holds 300,000 to 450,000 distinct CDR3 sequences. The source material was blood T cells: a sorted CD56 or NKG2C T cell subset, CD4+ or CD8+ T cells, or bulk PBMC T cells (not recorded which). Receptors originate from a man aged 18-75 years in good health.

This chain connects TRBV12-3 or TRBV12-4 to TRBJ2-1; the D gene TCRdb calls, TRBD2, cannot be checked with no DNA. This CDR3 has 18 residues. The CDR3 spells CASSLAAGLAGLNNEQFF.

The chain recombines TRBV21-1 with TRBJ2-2; as DNA is missing, the TRBD2 call by TCRdb cannot be tested. TRBV21-1 counts as a pseudogene. This CDR3 contains 17 residues. CDR3 protein: CASSKAQLAGDTGELFF.

The V and J genes are TRBV12-3 or TRBV12-4 and TRBJ2-3; TCRdb's D call, TRBD2, is unchecked because there is no DNA. CDR3 length: 15 amino acids. The CDR3: CASSRSGTRGDTQYF.

Its frequency marks this clonotype as medium-sized. V is TRBV12-3 or TRBV12-4 and J is TRBJ2-3; TCRdb selects TRBD2, and the lack of DNA leaves this call unchecked. The CDR3 is made up of 14 amino acids. This CDR3 is CASNRAGSTDTQYF.

This sequence joins TRBV27 and TRBJ2-6; there is no DNA to check the TCRdb D call of TRBD1. Germline lookup yields CDR1 MNHEY and CDR2 SMNVEV (reference sequence). There are 21 residues in the CDR3. The CDR3 region is CASSALSTGLYDPPGANVLTF.

This chain links TRBV12-3 or TRBV12-4 with TRBJ1-2; TCRdb indicates TRBD1, and absent DNA this call remains unverified. The CDR3 is 13 amino acids. This chain's CDR3 is CASRKQGVGGYTF.

V gene TRBV7-2 combines with J gene TRBJ2-2; absent DNA, TCRdb's TRBD1 call cannot be checked. Per germline, CDR1 SGHTA and CDR2 FQGNSA. There are 17 residues in the CDR3. The CDR3 loop reads CASSLAGYGGNTGELFF.

This rearrangement joins TRBV12-3 or TRBV12-4 to TRBJ2-7; the D call of TRBD1 rests on TCRdb alone, since no DNA is present to check it. CDR3 length: 15 residues. The CDR3 reads CASSLARTGLTEQYF.